The sequence of this T cell receptor beta chain was determined in a study of blood T cell repertoires in COVID-19. Across the whole study: Nucleic acid was either cDNA or gDNA, and it came from T cells, B-cell-depleted T cells, or PBMCs.

Study processing details: Reference gene primer amplification yielded estimated nucleated cell counts. The data were produced by immunoSEQ multiplex PCR, yet TCRdb's version contains in-frame clones alone and is incomplete. V, J and clone size are those of that table, while D and trimming were read from the DNA. The repertoire holds fewer than 500,000 clones, with 86% as singletons. Trimming removed 7 bases from V and 7 bases from J; junction bases left unmatched: 9. This CDR3 has 14 amino acids. Germline V gene lookup returns CDR1 MDHEN and CDR2 SYDVKM. The gene calls are TRBV28 and TRBJ1-2, with TRBD1 identical over 10 bases. The TCR comes from a woman aged 25-40 years with active or convalescent COVID-19. The sequencing sample was made of peripheral blood. The CDR3 spells CASTLPTGGGGYTF. In DNA form, the CDR3 reads TGTGCCAGCACCTTACCGACAGGGGGCGGTGGCTACACCTTC.